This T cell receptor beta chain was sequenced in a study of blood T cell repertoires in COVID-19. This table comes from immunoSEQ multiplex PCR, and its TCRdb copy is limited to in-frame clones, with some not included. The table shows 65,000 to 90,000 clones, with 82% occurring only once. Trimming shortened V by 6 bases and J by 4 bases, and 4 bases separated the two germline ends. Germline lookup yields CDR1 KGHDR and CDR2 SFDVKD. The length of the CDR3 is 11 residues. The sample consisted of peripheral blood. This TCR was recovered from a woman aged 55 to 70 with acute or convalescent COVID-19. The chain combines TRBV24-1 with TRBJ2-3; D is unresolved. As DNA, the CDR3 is TGTGCCACCAGTCAGGCAGATACGCAGTATTTT. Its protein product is CATSQADTQYF.